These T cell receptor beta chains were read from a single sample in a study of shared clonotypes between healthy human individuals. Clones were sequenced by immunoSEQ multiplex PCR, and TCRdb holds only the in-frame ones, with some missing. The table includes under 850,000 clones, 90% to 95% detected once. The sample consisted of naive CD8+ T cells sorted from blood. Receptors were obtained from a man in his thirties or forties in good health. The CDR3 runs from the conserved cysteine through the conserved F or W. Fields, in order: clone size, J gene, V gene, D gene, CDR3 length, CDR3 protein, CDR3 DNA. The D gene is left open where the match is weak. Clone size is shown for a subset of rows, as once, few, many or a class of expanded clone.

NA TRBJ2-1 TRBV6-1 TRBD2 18 CASSEPITSGPTYNEQFF TGTGCCAGCAGTGAACCCATTACTAGCGGGCCCACCTACAATGAGCAGTTCTTC
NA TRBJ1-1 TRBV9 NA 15 CASSPQGHSNTEAFF TGTGCCAGCAGCCCCCAGGGACACTCGAACACTGAAGCTTTCTTT
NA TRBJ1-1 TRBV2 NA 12 CASQGANTEAFF TGTGCCAGCCAGGGCGCGAACACTGAAGCTTTCTTT
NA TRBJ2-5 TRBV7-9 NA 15 CASTRPRGWRETQYF TGTGCCAGCACACGTCCACGGGGCTGGCGAGAGACCCAGTACTTC
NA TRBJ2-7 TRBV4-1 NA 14 CASSQRDTAYEQYF TGCGCCAGCAGCCAGCGGGACACAGCCTACGAGCAGTACTTC
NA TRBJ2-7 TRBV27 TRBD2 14 CASSPAGGPSEQYF TGTGCCAGCAGTCCAGCGGGAGGGCCCTCCGAGCAGTACTTC
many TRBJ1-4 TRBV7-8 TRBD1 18 CASSWSSGQGHPNEKLFF TGTGCCAGCAGCTGGAGCTCGGGACAGGGGCACCCTAATGAAAAACTGTTTTTT
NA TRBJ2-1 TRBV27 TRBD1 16 CASSRPGQEFYNEQFF TGTGCCAGCAGTAGACCCGGACAGGAATTTTACAATGAGCAGTTCTTC
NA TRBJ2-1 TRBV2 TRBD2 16 CASSDGTISSYNEQFF TGTGCCAGCAGTGACGGGACTATCAGCTCCTACAATGAGCAGTTCTTC
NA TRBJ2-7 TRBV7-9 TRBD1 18 CASSHIYGAGQGSYEQYF TGTGCCAGCAGCCATATTTACGGGGCCGGACAGGGGTCCTACGAGCAGTACTTC
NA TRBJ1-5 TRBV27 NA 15 CASRIGTNSNQPQHF TGTGCCAGCAGAATTGGGACCAATAGCAATCAGCCCCAGCATTTT
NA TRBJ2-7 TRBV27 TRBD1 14 CASSPTGAPYEQYF TGTGCCAGCAGCCCGACAGGGGCCCCTTACGAGCAGTACTTC
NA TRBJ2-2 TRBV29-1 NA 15 CSVELGWANTGELFF TGCAGCGTTGAATTGGGGTGGGCGAACACCGGGGAGCTGTTTTTT
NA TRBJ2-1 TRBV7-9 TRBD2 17 CASSLLAGKGPSNEQFF TGTGCCAGCAGCTTACTAGCGGGAAAGGGCCCATCCAATGAGCAGTTCTTC
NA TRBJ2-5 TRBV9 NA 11 CASGARETQYF TGTGCCAGCGGCGCTAGAGAGACCCAGTACTTC
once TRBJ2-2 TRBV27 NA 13 CASSLSKGTWVFF TGTGCCAGCAGTTTATCGAAGGGGACGTGGGTGTTTTTT
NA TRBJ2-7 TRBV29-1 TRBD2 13 CSVRLADSYEQYF TGCAGCGTCCGACTAGCGGATAGCTACGAGCAGTACTTC
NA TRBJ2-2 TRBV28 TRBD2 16 CASSPGLAGVDGELFF TGTGCCAGCAGCCCGGGACTAGCGGGAGTAGACGGGGAGCTGTTTTTT
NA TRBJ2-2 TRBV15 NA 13 CATSRIGFGELFF TGTGCCACCAGCAGAATAGGGTTCGGGGAGCTGTTTTTT
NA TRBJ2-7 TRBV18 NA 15 CASSPGGMGLYEQYF TGTGCCAGCTCACCAGGGGGGATGGGACTCTACGAGCAGTACTTC
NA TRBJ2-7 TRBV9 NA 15 CASTPGVIVGEEQYF TGTGCCAGCACCCCAGGAGTTATTGTTGGCGAGGAGCAGTACTTC
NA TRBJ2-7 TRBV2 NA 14 CASSEPGATYEQYF TGTGCCAGCAGTGAGCCAGGAGCGACCTACGAGCAGTACTTC
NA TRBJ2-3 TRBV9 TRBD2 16 CASSPRAGEKTDTQYF TGTGCCAGCAGCCCGAGGGCGGGAGAGAAAACAGATACGCAGTATTTT
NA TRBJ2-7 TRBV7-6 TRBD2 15 CASSETSGSFYEQYF TGTGCCAGCAGCGAGACTAGCGGGAGTTTCTACGAGCAGTACTTC
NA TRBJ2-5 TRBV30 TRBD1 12 CAWSGGFETQYF TGTGCCTGGTCAGGGGGCTTCGAGACCCAGTACTTC
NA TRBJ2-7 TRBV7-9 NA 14 CAIEGRESSYEQYF TGTGCCATCGAGGGGCGCGAGAGCTCCTACGAGCAGTACTTC
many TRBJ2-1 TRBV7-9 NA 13 CASSLALGNEQFF TGTGCCAGCAGCTTAGCCTTAGGGAATGAGCAGTTCTTC
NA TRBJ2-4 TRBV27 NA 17 CASSFLPSGLAKNIQYF TGTGCCAGCAGTTTTCTCCCCAGCGGGCTAGCCAAAAACATTCAGTACTTC
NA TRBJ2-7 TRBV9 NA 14 CASSVGPQGPEQYF TGTGCCAGCAGCGTAGGGCCCCAGGGGCCCGAGCAGTACTTC
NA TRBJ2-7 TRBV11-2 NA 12 CASSGVSYEQYF TGTGCCAGCAGCGGCGTCTCCTACGAGCAGTACTTC
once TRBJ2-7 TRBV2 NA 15 CASRTAGTPFYEQYF TGTGCCAGCAGAACCGCCGGGACTCCCTTCTACGAGCAGTACTTC
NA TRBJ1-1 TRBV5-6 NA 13 CASSLAGGIEAFF TGTGCCAGCAGCTTGGCCGGAGGAATTGAAGCTTTCTTT
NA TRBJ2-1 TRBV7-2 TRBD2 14 CASSPSGAPNEQFF TGTGCCAGCAGCCCTAGCGGAGCCCCCAATGAGCAGTTCTTC
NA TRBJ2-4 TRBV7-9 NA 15 CASSDIKEFKNIQYF TGTGCCAGCAGCGATATAAAGGAATTCAAAAACATTCAGTACTTC
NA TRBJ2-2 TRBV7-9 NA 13 CASSSRVAGELFF TGTGCCAGCAGCTCTCGGGTGGCTGGGGAGCTGTTTTTT
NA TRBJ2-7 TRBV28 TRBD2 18 CASSYPRPTSGKEPEQYF TGTGCCAGCAGTTATCCCCGCCCGACTAGCGGAAAAGAACCTGAGCAGTACTTC
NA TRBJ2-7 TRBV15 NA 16 CATSSNLGQWVYEQYF TGTGCCACCAGCAGCAACCTTGGACAGTGGGTGTACGAGCAGTACTTC
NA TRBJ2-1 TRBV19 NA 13 CASSIFGSSEQFF TGTGCCAGTAGTATATTCGGGAGCAGCGAGCAGTTCTTC
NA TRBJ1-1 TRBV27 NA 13 CASSIRGYTEAFF TGTGCCAGCTCCATCCGGGGGTACACTGAAGCTTTCTTT
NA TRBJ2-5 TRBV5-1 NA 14 CASSSAGNQETQYF TGCGCCAGCAGCTCTGCGGGAAACCAAGAGACCCAGTACTTC
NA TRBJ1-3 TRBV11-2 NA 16 CASNPDMEGIGNTIYF TGTGCCAGCAACCCGGATATGGAGGGGATCGGAAACACCATATATTTT
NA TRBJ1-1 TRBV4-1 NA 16 CASSQVPGAGGTEAFF TGCGCCAGCAGCCAAGTTCCGGGAGCGGGGGGTACTGAAGCTTTCTTT
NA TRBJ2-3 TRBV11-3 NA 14 CASSFGQNTDTQYF TGTGCCAGCAGCTTCGGACAGAACACAGATACGCAGTATTTT
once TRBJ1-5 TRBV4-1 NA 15 CASSQSVGGPQPQHF TGCGCCAGCAGCCAATCGGTGGGAGGCCCTCAGCCCCAGCATTTT
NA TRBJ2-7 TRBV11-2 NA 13 CASSFVSTYEQYF TGTGCCAGCAGCTTTGTAAGCACCTACGAGCAGTACTTC
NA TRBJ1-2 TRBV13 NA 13 CASSLGTEYGYTF TGTGCCAGCAGCTTAGGGACGGAATATGGCTACACCTTC